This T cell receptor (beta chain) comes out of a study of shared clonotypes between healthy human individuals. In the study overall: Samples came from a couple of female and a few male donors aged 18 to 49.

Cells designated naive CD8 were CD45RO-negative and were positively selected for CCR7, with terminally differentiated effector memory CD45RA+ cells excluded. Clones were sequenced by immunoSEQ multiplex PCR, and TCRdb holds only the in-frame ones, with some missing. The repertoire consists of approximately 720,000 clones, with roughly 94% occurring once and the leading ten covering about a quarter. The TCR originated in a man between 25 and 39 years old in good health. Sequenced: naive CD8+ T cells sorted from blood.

The CDR3 DNA reads TGTGCCAGCAGTGCGGACGTGTTGGGGGCCGGTGAAAAACTGTTTTTT. This sequence encodes CASSADVLGAGEKLFF. The rearrangement links TRBV2 to TRBJ1-4, with D maybe TRBD1 (6 bases). The germline CDR1 and CDR2 sequences are SNHLY and FYNNEI. This CDR3 spans 16 amino acids. With 4 bases removed from V and 7 bases from J, the gap between germline ends came to 19 bases.